This is a list of T cell receptor beta chains from one sample in a study of T cells in Graves' hyperthyroidism and ophthalmopathy. MiXCR, run by TCRdb on the multiplex PCR reads, gives a single entry per CDR3 protein. The sample consists of 280,000 or so distinct CDR3 sequences, 13% to 15% of them appearing once. Source material: blood. The receptors stem from a woman in her forties or fifties with Graves' hyperthyroidism that later progressed to Graves' ophthalmopathy. Both conserved end residues are part of each CDR3. The D gene is left open where the match is weak. Size tells how often a clone was seen (once, few, many) or the class of an expanded clone, and some rows leave it out.

TRBV18	TRBD2	TRBJ2-3	many	TGTGCCAGCTCACCGGTGACTAGCGGGAGCTCAGATACGCAGTATTTT	CASSPVTSGSSDTQYF
TRBV15	NA	TRBJ2-6	NA	TGTGCCACCAGCAGCCAAGACACCCTGACTTTC	CATSSQDTLTF
TRBV6-2/TRBV6-3	TRBD1	TRBJ2-3	many	TGTGCCAGCAGTTACCGCCTCGGACAGGGGGCTGTCACAGATACGCAGTATTTT	CASSYRLGQGAVTDTQYF
TRBV12-3/TRBV12-4	TRBD1	TRBJ1-2	NA	TGTGCCAGCAGGGCATCAGGGGGCATCGTCTATGGCTACACCTTC	CASRASGGIVYGYTF
TRBV28	NA	TRBJ2-7	many	TGTGCCAGCAGCCGGAAGTGGCCCTACGAGCAGTACTTC	CASSRKWPYEQYF
TRBV5-1	TRBD2	TRBJ2-4	NA	TGCGCCAGCAGCCCATTACTAGCGGGAGATAACATTCAGTACTTC	CASSPLLAGDNIQYF
TRBV9	NA	TRBJ2-7	NA	TGTGCCAGCAGCGTACCCCCAGGGGAGCAGTACTTC	CASSVPPGEQYF
TRBV11-2	NA	TRBJ1-4	few	TGTGCCAGCAGCTTAGGAGGCCAGCTTTACCATAATGAAAAACTGTTTTTT	CASSLGGQLYHNEKLFF
TRBV6-1	TRBD1	TRBJ1-2	many	TGTGCCAGCAGTTCGAGGGGGCACGGCTACACCTTC	CASSSRGHGYTF
TRBV7-8	NA	TRBJ2-1	many	TGTGCCAGCAGCTTAGGAAGGAACCACAATGAGCAGTTCTTC	CASSLGRNHNEQFF
TRBV6-1	NA	TRBJ2-3	many	TGTGCCAGCAGTTACACAGTAGATACGCAGTATTTT	CASSYTVDTQYF
TRBV30	TRBD2	TRBJ2-1	many	TGTGCCTGGAGTGTACGGACGGACCTGGCGGGAGGGCCGTACAATGAGCAGTTCTTC	CAWSVRTDLAGGPYNEQFF
TRBV6-5	TRBD1	TRBJ1-5	many	TGTGCCAGCAGTTACACAGGGGCGTCCAATCAGCCCCAGCATTTT	CASSYTGASNQPQHF
TRBV13	NA	TRBJ2-1	many	TGTGCCAGCAGCTTGAGTGGTGCGGAAATCAATGAGCAGTTCTTC	CASSLSGAEINEQFF
TRBV20-1	NA	TRBJ2-1	NA	TGCAGTGCTAGAGTGGCGGGGCACGGAGAGCAGTTCTTC	CSARVAGHGEQFF
TRBV20-1	NA	TRBJ2-6	NA	TGCAGTGCCTCCCCCAACTCGGGGGCCAACGTCCTGACTTTC	CSASPNSGANVLTF
TRBV10-3	NA	TRBJ2-7	NA	TGTGCCATCAGTCCCGACGGGCCACACATCTACGAGCAGTACTTC	CAISPDGPHIYEQYF
TRBV28	NA	TRBJ1-2	many	TGTGCCAGCAGGTCCGACAGAGGGAGCCAATGGATCTATGGCTACACCTTC	CASRSDRGSQWIYGYTF
TRBV2	TRBD2	TRBJ2-3	many	TGTGCCAGCACCCCCCACACCCTAGCGGACCTTAGCACAGATACGCAGTATTTT	CASTPHTLADLSTDTQYF
TRBV28	TRBD2	TRBJ2-1	many	TGTGCCAGCAGTTTATTGCGGGAGACTTACAATGAGCAGTTCTTC	CASSLLRETYNEQFF
TRBV12-3/TRBV12-4	NA	TRBJ2-3	many	TGTGCCAGCAGCCCCATTAGGTGGGCAGGGGATACGCAGTATTTT	CASSPIRWAGDTQYF
TRBV5-1	NA	TRBJ1-4	many	TGCGCCAGCAGCTTGGTGGGGACAACTAATGAAAAACTGTTTTTT	CASSLVGTTNEKLFF
TRBV6-1	TRBD1	TRBJ1-2	many	TGTGCCAGCCGAATAGAGGGACAGACTACACAGGGCTACACCTTC	CASRIEGQTTQGYTF
TRBV28	NA	TRBJ1-2	NA	TGTGCCAGCAGTTTACAAGGGGGGGGGAAGCTAATCTATGGCTACACCTTC	CASSLQGGGKLIYGYTF
TRBV6-1	NA	TRBJ2-6	NA	TGTGCCAGCAGTTCCCCGGCGACAGACTCTGGGGCCAACGTCCTGACTTTC	CASSSPATDSGANVLTF
TRBV6-5	TRBD1	TRBJ1-5	NA	TGTGCCAGCAGTTACCTAAAGGGACAGGTCAATCAGCCCCAGCATTTT	CASSYLKGQVNQPQHF
TRBV5-1	NA	TRBJ2-7	many	TGCGCCAGCAGCTTGGAACCAGGGGCGTCCTACGAGCAGTACTTC	CASSLEPGASYEQYF
TRBV5-8	TRBD1	TRBJ2-2	few	TGTGCCAGCAACATGCTGGACAGGGGCGCGAACACCGGGGAGCTGTTTTTT	CASNMLDRGANTGELFF
TRBV13	TRBD1	TRBJ2-1	many	TGTGCCAGCAGCTTAGAAACCGGGACAGGATACAATGAGCAGTTCTTC	CASSLETGTGYNEQFF
TRBV18	NA	TRBJ2-3	many	TGTGCCAGCTCACCACCCAGTTCGGATACGCAGTATTTT	CASSPPSSDTQYF
TRBV20-1	NA	TRBJ2-7	many	TGCAGTGCTAGAGAAACAGGGAGAAGGGCCTACGAGCAGTACTTC	CSARETGRRAYEQYF
TRBV18	NA	TRBJ2-5	many	TGTGCCAGCTCACCTGACGGGGAGACCCAGTACTTC	CASSPDGETQYF
TRBV20-1	NA	TRBJ1-1	many	TGCAGTGCTCGGGAGGACACAACGGCTACTTTCTTT	CSAREDTTATFF
TRBV14	NA	TRBJ1-6	NA	TGTGCCAGCAGCCAATTGAGCCAGTATAATTCACCCCTCCACTTT	CASSQLSQYNSPLHF
TRBV5-1	NA	TRBJ2-1	many	TGCGCCAGCAGCTCTCAAAGCGGGTATACCTACAATGAGCAGTTCTTC	CASSSQSGYTYNEQFF
TRBV9	TRBD1	TRBJ2-7	NA	TGTGCCAGCAGCGGTTGGACAGGTTCCTACGAGCAGTACTTC	CASSGWTGSYEQYF
TRBV5-1	TRBD1	TRBJ2-7	many	TGCGCCAGCAGCTCGCTCGGACAGGGAACGCACGAGCAGTACTTC	CASSSLGQGTHEQYF
TRBV19	TRBD2	TRBJ2-6	few	TGTGCCAGTAGTATGGAGGGAGCGGGAGGCCGACTAAGCTCTGGGGCCAACGTCCTGACTTTC	CASSMEGAGGRLSSGANVLTF
TRBV4-1	NA	TRBJ1-3	NA	TGCGCCAGCAGCCAAGATCCCGGCTCTGGAAACACCATATATTTT	CASSQDPGSGNTIYF
TRBV18	NA	TRBJ2-3	many	TGTGCCAGCTCACCATTTCCGCCCCCCGATACGCAGTATTTT	CASSPFPPPDTQYF
TRBV28	TRBD1	TRBJ1-2	many	TGTGCCAGCAGTTTCGCGGGACAGGGGTTCGGGAGCGACAATGATGGCTACACCTTC	CASSFAGQGFGSDNDGYTF
TRBV6-1	NA	TRBJ2-3	few	TGTGCCAGCACTACGGGAGTGGTCAGTACGCAGTATTTT	CASTTGVVSTQYF
TRBV20-1	TRBD2	TRBJ2-1	few	TGCAGTGCTAGACGGCAGGGACTAGCGTTATACAATGAGCAGTTCTTC	CSARRQGLALYNEQFF
TRBV7-8	TRBD1	TRBJ1-4	many	TGTGCCAGCAGCTTAGCCGCGGGACAGATTAATGAAAAACTGTTTTTT	CASSLAAGQINEKLFF
TRBV27	TRBD2	TRBJ2-1	many	TGTGCCAGCAGTTCAGGACTAGCGGGGTTGAGCGAGCAGTTCTTC	CASSSGLAGLSEQFF
TRBV5-1	NA	TRBJ2-3	many	TGCGCCAGCAGCCCGACTTGGACAGATACGCAGTATTTT	CASSPTWTDTQYF